The 14 T cell receptor beta chains reported below all come from one sample, sequenced in a study of OX40 agonist ivuxolimab in advanced cancers. Profiled with immunoSEQ multiplex PCR; TCRdb holds only in-frame clones, not every one. The repertoire holds tens of thousands of clones, with roughly nine tenths as singletons. Sequenced material: CD4+ or CD8+ T cells sorted from blood, taken in a trial of the OX40 agonist ivuxolimab. The receptors come from an adult with an advanced solid tumor such as melanoma, head and neck, liver or kidney cancer.

The CDR3 coding sequence is TGTGCCAGTAGTATCGGAAGTGGCGGGAGCGCCTACGAGCAGTACTTC. This translates into CASSIGSGGSAYEQYF. The chain is built from TRBV19 and TRBJ2-7; 7 bases map to TRBD2. The V gene's germline CDR1 is LNHDA and CDR2 SQIVND (reference sequence). J was trimmed by 2 bases and V by 3 bases; bases with no gene match: 10. The CDR3 contains 16 residues.

The chain has TRBV9 and TRBJ2-2; D may be TRBD1 (5 bases). CDR3 length equals 14 residues. V was cut by 4 bases and J by 4 bases, with 11 bases left in between. Germline CDR1 SGDLS, CDR2 YYNGEE. The CDR3 DNA reads as TGTGCCAGCAGCCCCCCAGGGCGCACCGGGGAGCTGTTTTTT. It yields the protein CASSPPGRTGELFF.

The rearrangement uses TRBV9 and TRBJ2-2, with D possibly being TRBD2 (6 bases). The length of the CDR3 is 17 residues. Trimming left V 6 bases short and J 0 bases short, with 18 bases between. Per the germline V gene, CDR1 is SGDLS and CDR2 is YYNGEE. The CDR3 DNA is TGTGCCAGCACCCCCGGTGGGGACTTCACGAACACCGGGGAGCTGTTTTTT. It encodes CASTPGGDFTNTGELFF.

This chain joins TRBV2 and TRBJ2-7; 7 bases map to TRBD1. Germline trimming cut 6 bases from V and 3 bases from J; bases unmatched to any gene: 5. In germline, CDR1 is SNHLY, CDR2 FYNNEI. CDR3 size: 13 residues. The DNA for the CDR3 is TGTGCCAGCAGCTACGGGACAGTCTACGAGCAGTACGTC. It specifies CASSYGTVYEQYV.

The rearrangement uses TRBV7-6 and TRBJ2-7; 12 nucleotides match TRBD2. V lost 5 bases, J lost 2 bases, and 4 bases stayed unmatched. CDR1 SGHVS and CDR2 FNYEAQ come from the germline V gene. There are 15 residues in the CDR3. The CDR3 DNA reads as TGTGCCAGCAGCACCGGGACTAGCGGGCCCTACGAGCAGTACTTC. Its protein is CASSTGTSGPYEQYF.

The chain recombines TRBV2 with TRBJ2-2; TRBD2 is a possible D gene (6 bases). The CDR3 length is 18 residues. The ends were cut back, 0 bases at V and 4 bases at J, with 18 bases in the middle. Germline values: CDR1 SNHLY, CDR2 FYNNEI. The CDR3 nucleotides read TGTGCCAGCAGTGAAGCGGGGAGCGGGCAGGCATTCACCGGGGAGCTGTTTTTT. Protein: CASSEAGSGQAFTGELFF.

The chain uses TRBV9 and TRBJ2-3; tentative D call: TRBD2 (5 bases). There are 15 residues in the CDR3. Trimming removed 0 bases at V and 4 bases at J, with 12 bases between. Germline CDR1 SGDLS, CDR2 YYNGEE. The CDR3 region is CASSVAGSRADTQYF. The DNA for the CDR3 is TGTGCCAGCAGCGTAGCGGGGTCCCGAGCAGATACGCAGTATTTT.

This sequence joins TRBV4-3 and TRBJ2-1; 9 positions agree with TRBD2. V shed 5 bases and J 2 bases; nucleotides not matched to a gene: 4. There are 15 residues in the CDR3. Germline loops: CDR1 LGHNA, CDR2 YSLEER. CDR3 sequence: CASSSRTSAYNEQFF. The CDR3 DNA follows: TGCGCCAGCAGCTCTAGGACTAGCGCCTACAATGAGCAGTTCTTC.

CDR3: CASSTRTKRDDYGYTF. Written as DNA, the CDR3 is TGTGCCAGCAGCACCCGGACTAAGAGGGACGACTATGGCTACACCTTC. The J gene is TRBJ1-2, the V gene TRBV11-1; weak D call: TRBD1 (5 bases). The ends were cut back, 5 bases at V and 3 bases at J, with 19 bases in the middle. In germline, CDR1 is SGHAT, CDR2 FQDESV (reference sequence). The CDR3 has 16 residues. Variable domain in full (rest from reference TRBV11-1 and TRBJ1-2): EAEVAQSPRYKITEKSQAVAFWCDPISGHATLYWYRQILGQGPELLVQFQDESVVDDSQLPKDRFSAERLKGVDSTLKIQPAELGDSAMYLCASSTRTKRDDYGYTFGSGTRLTVV.

In the case of this clone: Within the sample, other DNA sequences also encode this same CDR3. The V call is TRBV9, the J call TRBJ2-2, with D unclear. With 6 bases removed from V and 2 bases from J, the gap between germline ends came to 2 bases. There are 11 residues in the CDR3. In germline, CDR1 is SGDLS, CDR2 YYNGEE. The CDR3 sequence: CASTNTGELFF. The CDR3 region has the DNA TGTGCCAGCACTAACACCGGGGAGCTGTTTTTT.

The genes are TRBV13 and TRBJ2-3; no clear D gene. The CDR3 spans 14 residues. Germline CDR1 reads PRHDT; CDR2 reads FYEKMQ (reference sequence). The V end lost 1 base, the J end lost 4 bases, and 9 bases lay between the germline ends. CDR3 region: CASSLDQHPDTQYF. The DNA for the CDR3 is TGTGCCAGCAGCTTAGACCAGCACCCAGATACGCAGTATTTT.

The CDR3 DNA sequence: TGTGCCAGTTCCCCCACTAGCGGGAGCTACAATGAGCAGTTCTTC. Residues: CASSPTSGSYNEQFF. This chain connects TRBV19 to TRBJ2-1; 11 bases are shared with TRBD2. The germline gives CDR1 LNHDA, CDR2 SQIVND (reference sequence). The junction had 6 bases not matched to a gene; V was cut back by 8 bases and J by 3 bases. The CDR3 length is 15 residues.

This rearrangement joins TRBV11-2 to TRBJ2-3; 7 bases map to TRBD2. Germline-derived CDR1 and CDR2 are SGHAT and FQNNGV. V gave up 5 bases and J gave up 3 bases; unmatched junction bases: 8. The CDR3 has 15 residues. The CDR3: CASSPVRAGTDTQYF. In DNA form, the CDR3 reads TGTGCCAGCAGCCCTGTTAGAGCGGGAACAGATACGCAGTATTTT.

J is TRBJ2-5 and V is TRBV4-2, with D perhaps given as TRBD1 or TRBD2 (7 bases each). V lost 5 bases to trimming and J lost 6 bases, with 16 bases between them. Germline-derived CDR1 and CDR2 are LGHNA and YNFKEQ. This CDR3 has 14 amino acids. The DNA of the CDR3 is TGTGCCAGCAGCGGAGGGACAGCGGGGAAGACCCAGTACTTC. Translating gives CASSGGTAGKTQYF.